This TCR beta chain derives from a study of blood T cell repertoires in COVID-19. The overall study: Some COVID-19 samples were acute and others convalescent; all came from the United States, Italy and Spain. From T cells, B-cell-depleted T cells, or PBMCs came the material, which was cDNA or gDNA.

Authors' processing steps: Amplified reference gene primers provided the basis for estimating nucleated cell counts. Here immunoSEQ multiplex PCR was the method, and the copy in TCRdb shows in-frame clones only, minus some. V and J calls and clone size are copied from that table; D and trimming were computed from the DNA. This table holds 230,000 or so clones, roughly 80% found once. Specimen: peripheral blood. This TCR came from a man aged 45 to 65 with active or convalescent COVID-19.

CDR3 in DNA: TGTGCCTGGTGGCAGGGCCACGGGGGTACGCAGTATTTT. Protein product: CAWWQGHGGTQYF. The J gene is TRBJ2-3, the V gene TRBV30, with D possibly being TRBD2 (6 bases). Per the germline V gene, CDR1 is GTSNPN and CDR2 is SVGIG (reference sequence). The CDR3 is 13 amino acids. The V gene lost 5 bases and the J gene lost 8 bases, with 17 bases spanning the gap.